This passage covers 30 T cell receptor beta chains from one sample sequenced in a study of T cell responses to AZD1222 COVID-19 vaccine. The repertoire was sequenced with immunoSEQ multiplex PCR; TCRdb's copy has only in-frame clones and lacks some. The sample shows about 48,000 clones, around 86% of them seen only once. The sequences come from peripheral blood, collected 28 days after the second AZD1222 dose. The receptors derive from an adult who received the AZD1222 COVID-19 vaccine.

The chain couples TRBV7-2 to TRBJ1-2; D is ambiguous. Germline CDR1 and CDR2: SGHTA and FQGNSA. This CDR3 is built from 13 residues. The V gene lost 5 bases and the J gene lost 3 bases, with 10 bases spanning the gap. This CDR3 is CASSPEGYYGYTF. The CDR3 bases are TGTGCCAGCAGCCCCGAGGGTTACTATGGCTACACCTTC.

The genes are TRBV19 and TRBJ1-6, with a weak D call TRBD1 (6 bases). CDR1 LNHDA and CDR2 SQIVND come from the germline V gene (reference sequence). This CDR3 has 18 amino acids. The V end was cut by 7 bases, the J end by 0 bases, with 19 bases between. CDR3 in amino acids: CASKQGGRLSSYNSPLHF. The CDR3 coding sequence is TGTGCCAGTAAGCAAGGGGGACGCCTGAGCTCCTATAATTCACCCCTCCACTTT.

The chain employs TRBV5-5 and TRBJ1-5; no reliable D call. This CDR3 region has 17 residues. In germline, CDR1 is SGHKS, CDR2 YYEKEE (reference sequence). V lost 1 base to trimming and J lost 4 bases, with 18 bases between them. As DNA, the CDR3 is TGTGCCAGCAGCTTGTATTTCCAGGCTACATGGAATCAGCCCCAGCATTTT. This codes for CASSLYFQATWNQPQHF.

The chain links TRBV4-3 to TRBJ1-1; the D is unclear. This CDR3 has 12 residues. The germline V gene encodes CDR1 LGHNA and CDR2 YSLEER. Trimming stripped 1 base from V and 8 bases from J, with 8 bases between. CDR3: CASSQGTAEAFF. DNA of the CDR3: TGCGCCAGCAGCCAAGGGACGGCCGAAGCTTTCTTT.

The V gene is TRBV6-4, the J gene TRBJ1-5; 9 bases align to TRBD1. Germline-derived CDR1 and CDR2 are MRHNA and SNTAGT. This CDR3 contains 15 residues. V was clipped by 5 bases and J by 5 bases; unmatched bases: 7. The CDR3 region is CASSSDRGLYQPQHF. The CDR3 DNA is TGTGCCAGCAGTTCGGACAGGGGTCTATATCAGCCCCAGCATTTT.

V gene TRBV6-5 combines with J gene TRBJ2-7; D gene ambiguous. CDR1 is MNHEY and CDR2 is SVGAGI in the germline V gene. The CDR3 runs 11 residues. V lost 5 bases and J 3 bases, leaving 5 bases between the germline ends. CDR3 amino acids: CASSTNYEQYF. The CDR3 coding sequence is TGTGCCAGCAGTACCAACTACGAGCAGTACTTC.

The chain uses TRBV29-1 and TRBJ2-7; 7 bases are shared with TRBD1. The germline gives CDR1 SQVTM, CDR2 ANQGSEA. CDR3 length: 12 residues. With 3 bases clipped from V and 1 base from J, the junction kept 0 bases outside the gene matches. DNA of the CDR3: TGCAGCGTTGAGGGACAGTCCTACGAGCAGTACTTC. Its protein product is CSVEGQSYEQYF.

The chain uses TRBV5-4 and TRBJ2-2; D ambiguous. CDR1 and CDR2 (germline): SGHNT, YYREEE (reference sequence). The CDR3 has 13 residues. Trimming cost V 4 bases and J 5 bases, with 9 bases left between them. The CDR3 spells CASSGGWTGELFF. The CDR3 DNA is TGTGCCAGCAGCGGCGGTTGGACCGGGGAGCTGTTTTTT.

V usage is TRBV5-6 and J usage is TRBJ2-5, with 7 bases fitting TRBD1. Germline CDR1 reads SGHDT; CDR2 reads YYEEEE. The CDR3 totals 16 residues. The ends lost 5 bases at V and 5 bases at J; junction bases unmatched: 15. DNA of the CDR3: TGTGCCAGCAGTTGGGGTACCGGGACAGCGAAGGAGACCCAGTACTTC. Its protein is CASSWGTGTAKETQYF.

The V gene is TRBV28, the J gene TRBJ1-6; no clear D. Trimming stripped 5 bases from V and 10 bases from J, with 12 bases between. The CDR3 has 13 residues. Germline V gene sequence: CDR1 MDHEN, CDR2 SYDVKM. The CDR3 region has the DNA TGTGCCAGCAGTAGGCCCCGGAACTCACCCCTCCACTTT. This gives the protein CASSRPRNSPLHF.

The rearrangement joins TRBV7-3 to TRBJ1-2; a possible D gene is TRBD1 (5 bases). Germline CDR1 and CDR2: SGHTA and FQGTGA. The CDR3 consists of 14 residues. Between the trimmed V and J ends, which lost 0 bases and 14 bases, there was a span of 19 bases. Here the CDR3 reads CASSLTGAKFESTF. CDR3 in DNA: TGTGCCAGCAGCTTAACAGGGGCCAAGTTTGAATCGACCTTC.

The chain is built from TRBV3-1 (or the pseudogene TRBV3-2) and TRBJ2-2, with 10 bases that match TRBD2. The CDR3 is made up of 17 amino acids. CDR1 LGHDT and CDR2 YNNKEL come from the germline V gene (reference sequence). V trimming: 3 bases; J trimming: 5 bases; junction bases outside the gene matches: 9. This CDR3 is CASSQRGAGGITGELFF. CDR3 in DNA: TGTGCCAGCAGCCAGCGAGGAGCGGGAGGGATTACCGGGGAGCTGTTTTTT.

Worth noting for this clone: The sample contains more than one DNA sequence encoding this CDR3. V and J are TRBV5-1 and TRBJ2-5, with TRBD1 matching 8 bases. This CDR3 region has 14 residues. CDR1 and CDR2 from the germline V gene are SGHRS and YFSETQ. J was trimmed by 5 bases and V by 2 bases; bases with no gene match: 5. CDR3 loop: CASSFGQGRETQYF. DNA of the CDR3: TGCGCCAGCAGCTTCGGACAGGGAAGGGAGACCCAGTACTTC.

This chain links TRBV24-1 with TRBJ2-3; 7 positions agree with TRBD2. CDR3 length: 13 amino acids. Germline lookup yields CDR1 KGHDR and CDR2 SFDVKD. The ends lost 7 bases at V and 3 bases at J; junction bases unmatched: 3. The CDR3 region is CATSGRSTDTQYF. Here the CDR3 DNA reads TGTGCCACCAGCGGGAGGTCGACAGATACGCAGTATTTT.

The gene calls are TRBV7-9 and TRBJ2-3; TRBD1 aligns across 7 bases. After removal of 7 bases from V and 4 bases from J, the junction contained 8 bases not matched to a gene. This CDR3 is 14 amino acids long. Germline-derived CDR1 and CDR2 are SEHNR and FQNEAQ (reference sequence). The CDR3 sequence is CASIPGGWSDTQYF. CDR3 coding DNA: TGTGCCAGCATCCCAGGGGGATGGTCAGATACGCAGTATTTT.

The V call is TRBV12-5, the J call TRBJ1-1; D not resolved. V gave up 1 base and J gave up 1 base, with 4 bases separating them. This CDR3 has 13 amino acids. Germline V lookup: CDR1 LGHNT, CDR2 FRNRAP. DNA of the CDR3: TGTGCTAGTGGTTTGGAACCGAACACTGAAGCTTTCTTT. This sequence encodes CASGLEPNTEAFF.

The chain carries TRBV28 and TRBJ2-7, with TRBD2 matching 10 bases. Germline V gene lookup returns CDR1 MDHEN and CDR2 SYDVKM. V was clipped by 2 bases and J by 5 bases; unmatched bases: 6. The CDR3 has 15 residues. As DNA, the CDR3 is TGTGCCAGCAGTTTACGTCTAGCGGGAGTCGACGAGCAGTACTTC. Protein: CASSLRLAGVDEQYF.

This chain joins TRBV3-1 (or the pseudogene TRBV3-2) and TRBJ2-7, with D unresolved. Trimming cost V 4 bases and J 2 bases, with 3 bases left between them. From germline, CDR1 is LGHDT and CDR2 YNNKEL (reference sequence). This CDR3 is 11 amino acids long. The CDR3, as DNA: TGTGCCAGCAGCCCTCCCTACGAGCAGTACTTC. The encoded protein is CASSPPYEQYF.

This clone is a singleton in its sample. This rearrangement joins TRBV3-1 (or the pseudogene TRBV3-2) to TRBJ2-7, with 7 bases lining up with TRBD2. Per germline, CDR1 LGHDT and CDR2 YNNKEL (reference sequence). The V gene end was trimmed by 4 bases and the J gene end by 5 bases; junction bases not matched to a gene: 8. The CDR3 is 14 residues long. The CDR3 loop reads CASSPLGGNNEQYF. Written as DNA, the CDR3 is TGTGCCAGCAGCCCGCTGGGGGGGAACAACGAGCAGTACTTC.

The chain is built from TRBV5-4 and TRBJ2-2, with TRBD2 matching over 13 bases. Germline CDR1 SGHNT, CDR2 YYREEE (reference sequence). Losses at the gene ends were 4 bases for V and 5 bases for J; bases not matched to a gene: 5. The CDR3 length is 16 residues. The CDR3 nucleotides read TGTGCCAGCAGCACTAGGACTAGCGGGAGAACCGGGGAGCTGTTTTTT. Its translation is CASSTRTSGRTGELFF.

V usage is TRBV12-5 and J usage is TRBJ1-2; D might be TRBD1 (6 bases). CDR3 size: 16 residues. With 4 bases removed from V and 4 bases from J, the gap between germline ends came to 19 bases. Germline V gene sequence: CDR1 LGHNT, CDR2 FRNRAP. In DNA form, the CDR3 reads TGTGCTAGTGGTTGGCTCGGGACACCCTCTATCTATGGCTACACCTTC. As protein: CASGWLGTPSIYGYTF.

The chain has TRBV4-2 and TRBJ2-3; the match to TRBD2 covers 10 bases. The CDR3 is 17 amino acids. Germline lookup yields CDR1 LGHNA and CDR2 YNFKEQ. V trimming: 6 bases; J trimming: 0 bases; junction bases outside the gene matches: 9. The CDR3 DNA follows: TGTGCCAGCAGTAGAAACCCACTAGCGGGAAGCACAGATACGCAGTATTTT. Translating it yields CASSRNPLAGSTDTQYF.

This clone came up once. The V call is TRBV12-3 or TRBV12-4, the J call TRBJ2-7; no firm D call. V was pared by 2 bases and J by 4 bases, with 6 bases between. The CDR3 has 12 residues. The CDR3 is CASSLRSYEQYF. The DNA of the CDR3 is TGTGCCAGCAGTTTACGATCTTACGAGCAGTACTTC.

The chain employs TRBV5-1 and TRBJ2-1; 10 nucleotides line up with TRBD2. V was pared by 1 base and J by 0 bases, with 7 bases of the junction left unmatched. Germline values: CDR1 SGHRS, CDR2 YFSETQ. The CDR3 is 18 residues long. CDR3 sequence reads: CASSLRASGSYSYNEQFF. The DNA of the CDR3 is TGCGCCAGCAGCTTGCGGGCTAGCGGGAGCTACTCCTACAATGAGCAGTTCTTC.

The V and J genes are TRBV6-5 and TRBJ1-1; 8 bases align to TRBD1. Losses at the gene ends were 2 bases for V and 7 bases for J; bases not matched to a gene: 9. The CDR3 runs to 15 residues. Germline V gives CDR1 MNHEY, CDR2 SVGAGI. The CDR3 region is CASSYPSGQGREAFF. CDR3 sequence (DNA): TGTGCCAGCAGTTACCCTTCAGGACAGGGCCGTGAAGCTTTCTTT.

V usage is TRBV29-1 and J usage is TRBJ2-3, with 9 nucleotides matching TRBD2. The V and J ends lost 3 bases and 6 bases, in that order; junction bases with no gene match: 4. Germline CDR1 is SQVTM and CDR2 is ANQGSEA. The CDR3 spans 13 residues. The CDR3 region has the DNA TGCAGCGTTGACGGCGGGAGGGCGGATACGCAGTATTTT. Translating gives CSVDGGRADTQYF.

The chain employs TRBV4-1 and TRBJ1-4, with D unresolved. V dropped 1 base and J dropped 7 bases, with 4 bases sitting between them. Per germline, CDR1 MGHRA and CDR2 YSYEKL. The CDR3 runs 12 residues. This chain's CDR3 is CASSQGSEKLFF. CDR3 DNA sequence: TGCGCCAGCAGCCAAGGGAGTGAAAAACTGTTTTTT.

This rearrangement joins TRBV11-3 to TRBJ2-7, with D unclear. There are 15 residues in the CDR3. CDR1 is SGHNT, CDR2 YENEEA, per germline. Deletions cut 5 bases from V and 6 bases from J, with 20 bases between. Here the CDR3 reads CASSPKRISSLEQYF. Here the CDR3 DNA reads TGTGCCAGCAGCCCTAAACGGATCTCCTCCCTCGAGCAGTACTTC.

This chain uses TRBV7-9 with TRBJ1-3; no definite D call. Between the trimmed V and J ends, which lost 5 bases and 2 bases, there was a span of 10 bases. Germline CDR1 is SEHNR and CDR2 is FQNEAQ (reference sequence). CDR3 size: 14 residues. The DNA of the CDR3 is TGTGCCAGCAGCGCAGACATTACTGGAAACACCATATATTTT. Protein: CASSADITGNTIYF.

The chain uses TRBV18 and TRBJ2-3, with unresolved D. The germline V gene encodes CDR1 KGHSH and CDR2 LQKENI. V shed 6 bases and J shed 2 bases, with 12 bases lying between them. This CDR3 spans 14 amino acids. For the CDR3, the DNA is TGTGCCAGCTCGCGCAACAGCCTCACAGATACGCAGTATTTT. This sequence encodes CASSRNSLTDTQYF.